There are a few counts of the clone carrying this T cell receptor beta chain. Its specificity is unknown. The data originate from a study of blood T cells in healthy people across ages. Findings of the study overall: CMV infection status of these donors was not known. Long-lived donors carried more naive CD4+ cells and greater diversity than aged donors.

PBMCs were isolated at a quantity of at least 6 million per sample. V lost 4 bases and J lost 0, with 10 bases in between. Germline-derived CDR1 and CDR2 are SQVTM and ANQGSEA. The CDR3 runs 13 residues. The authors ran a second PCR of about 6 to 11 cycles using a sample-barcoded 5' primer and a J-beta primer mix. No fewer than 2.5 million CDR3-containing paired-end reads came from each sample. TCRdb processed the 5' RACE reads anew with MiXCR; each CDR3 protein has one entry. The sample carries about 780,000 distinct CDR3 sequences, 60% to 80% recorded once. This receptor was taken from a man younger than 40 in good health. Sequencing was carried out using blood. The chain uses TRBV29-1 and TRBJ2-7, with D perhaps matching TRBD1 (6 bases). CDR3 DNA sequence: TGCAGCGTTGGGAAGGGGGTCTCCTACGAGCAGTACTTC. This gives the protein CSVGKGVSYEQYF.